Listed below are T cell receptor beta chains from one sample, sequenced in a study of cytomegalovirus exposure and HLA in healthy donors. Method: immunoSEQ multiplex PCR; TCRdb's copy keeps in-frame clones and lacks some. There are approximately 160,000 clones in the sample; about 71% occur only once, and around 3% lies in the top ten. The sample comprised PBMCs. These receptors were taken from a woman in her 40s in good health and CMV-seropositive. Each CDR3 is given without its conserved first and last residue.

TRBJ2-7,TRBV4-3,ASSQDAIVGAFYYEQY
TRBJ1-2,TRBV10-3,AISESAGDNYGYT
TRBJ2-1,TRBV5-1,ASSLVYRGSSYNEQF
TRBJ1-2,TRBV18,ASSPRTRGEDGYT
TRBJ2-7,TRBV28,ASSLLAYEQY
TRBJ1-5,TRBV7-9,ASSLDEGQPQN
TRBJ2-3,TRBV7-2,ASSTRGRVTDTQY
TRBJ1-6,TRBV2,ASTTGRIPLH
TRBJ2-7,TRBV7-7,ASSASRGSYEQY
TRBJ2-7,TRBV6-1,ASGVLTAGSYEQY
TRBJ2-5,TRBV7-3,ASSSYPGETQY
TRBJ1-5,TRBV5-5,ASSWRDGSAQPQH
TRBJ1-3,TRBV9,ASSVAPRSGNTIY
TRBJ1-5,TRBV4-2,ASSQDFGFGQPQH
TRBJ2-3,TRBV4-3,ASSLSSGSTDTQY
TRBJ1-2,TRBV5-6,ASSGPGQGLHGYT
TRBJ2-5,TRBV19,ASSMVLAGVETQY
TRBJ1-1,TRBV5-1,ASSLGTTDTEAF
TRBJ2-3,TRBV5-1,ASSFGVAGGPADTQY
TRBJ1-4,TRBV10-3,AIGEQGTNEKLF
TRBJ2-3,TRBV5-4,ASSFAGVTDTQY
TRBJ1-2,TRBV19,ASSNLTVRQDGYT
TRBJ1-3,TRBV6-1,ASRPGGSSGNTIY
TRBJ1-1,TRBV6-6,ASNKQGGTEAF
TRBJ2-2,TRBV9,ASSPQGPMAGELF
TRBJ2-3,TRBV6-6,SARAGGPDTQY
.,TRBV6-5,ASSYSNGASYEQY
TRBJ2-2,TRBV4-1,ASSPLGRAVPGELF
TRBJ2-5,TRBV5-1,ASSLERLNQETQY
TRBJ2-7,TRBV4-1,ASSQDVQGAYEQY
TRBJ1-1,TRBV7-7,ASSPQLGQGGTEAF
TRBJ2-1,TRBV19,ASSMEGTSWRMQF
TRBJ2-3,TRBV4-3,ASSPLALAGAIHTQY
TRBJ1-1,TRBV6-5,ASSSPGLGNTEAF
TRBJ2-1,TRBV7-3,ASSLDGTGGYNEQF
TRBJ2-1,TRBV7-2,ASSRGLAVNSYNEQF
TRBJ2-5,TRBV11-3,ASSLGAGGIEGETQY
TRBJ2-7,TRBV10-3,AITNREGGYEQY
TRBJ2-3,TRBV7-3,ASSYRGTDTQY
TRBJ1-4,TRBV6-5,ASSRIRVQGEKLF
TRBJ1-1,TRBV5-4,ASINTGGTEAF
TRBJ1-2,TRBV6-1,ASNPGQDYGYT